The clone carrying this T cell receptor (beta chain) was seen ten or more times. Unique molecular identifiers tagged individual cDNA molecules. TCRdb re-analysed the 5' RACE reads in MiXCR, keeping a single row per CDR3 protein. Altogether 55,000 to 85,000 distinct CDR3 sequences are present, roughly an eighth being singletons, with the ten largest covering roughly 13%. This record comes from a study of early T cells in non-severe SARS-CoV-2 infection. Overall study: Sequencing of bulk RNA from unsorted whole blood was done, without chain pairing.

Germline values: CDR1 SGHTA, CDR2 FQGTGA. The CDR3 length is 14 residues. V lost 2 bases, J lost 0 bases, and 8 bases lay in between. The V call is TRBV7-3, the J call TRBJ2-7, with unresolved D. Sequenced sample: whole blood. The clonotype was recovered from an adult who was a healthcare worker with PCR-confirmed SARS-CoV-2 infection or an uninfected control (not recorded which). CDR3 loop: CASSLHGSSYEQYF. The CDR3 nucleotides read TGTGCCAGCAGCTTACACGGCAGCTCCTACGAGCAGTACTTC.